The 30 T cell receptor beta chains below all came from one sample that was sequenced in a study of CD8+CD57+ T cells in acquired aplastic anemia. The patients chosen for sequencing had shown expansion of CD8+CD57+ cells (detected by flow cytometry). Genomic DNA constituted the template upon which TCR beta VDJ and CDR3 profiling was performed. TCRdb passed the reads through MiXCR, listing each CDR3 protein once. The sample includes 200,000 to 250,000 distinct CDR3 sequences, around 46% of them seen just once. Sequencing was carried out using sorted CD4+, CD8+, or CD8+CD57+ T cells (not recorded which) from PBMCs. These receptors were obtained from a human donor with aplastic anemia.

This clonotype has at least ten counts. CDR3 residues: CSARDLERDTYGYTF. As DNA, the CDR3 is TGCAGTGCTAGAGACCTCGAACGGGACACATATGGCTACACCTTC. This chain joins TRBV20-1 and TRBJ1-2; tentative D call: TRBD1 (6 bases). V was shortened by 0 bases and J by 5 bases, with 16 bases between the two germline ends. Germline V gives CDR1 DFQATT, CDR2 SNEGSKA (reference sequence). The CDR3 length is 15 residues.

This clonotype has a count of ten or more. The CDR3 spells CASNPSGGPEAFF. Here the CDR3 DNA reads TGTGCCAGTAACCCCAGTGGGGGACCTGAAGCTTTCTTT. This chain links TRBV19 with TRBJ1-1; maybe TRBD1 (5 bases). V dropped 7 bases and J dropped 6 bases, with 15 bases sitting between them. Germline CDR1 LNHDA, CDR2 SQIVND (reference sequence). The length of the CDR3 is 13 residues.

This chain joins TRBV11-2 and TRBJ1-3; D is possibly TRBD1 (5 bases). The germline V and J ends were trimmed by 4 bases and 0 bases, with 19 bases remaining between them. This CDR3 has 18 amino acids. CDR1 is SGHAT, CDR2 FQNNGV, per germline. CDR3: CASSSRRGPLRSGNTIYF. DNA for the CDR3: TGTGCCAGCAGCTCAAGAAGGGGACCGCTGCGCTCTGGAAACACCATATATTTT.

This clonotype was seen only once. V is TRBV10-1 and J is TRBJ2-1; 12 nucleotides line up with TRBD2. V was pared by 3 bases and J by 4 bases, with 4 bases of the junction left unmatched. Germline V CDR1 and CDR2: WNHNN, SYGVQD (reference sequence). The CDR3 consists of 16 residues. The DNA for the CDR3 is TGCGCCAGCAGTGATGGACTAGCGGGATCATACAATGAGCAGTTCTTC. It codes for CASSDGLAGSYNEQFF.

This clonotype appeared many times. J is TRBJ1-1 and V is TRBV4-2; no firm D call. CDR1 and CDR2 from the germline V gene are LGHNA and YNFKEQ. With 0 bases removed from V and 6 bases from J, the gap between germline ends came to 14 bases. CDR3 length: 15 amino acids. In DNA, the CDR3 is TGTGCCAGCAGCCAAGATGTCGGCATTGGCCCTGAAGCTTTCTTT. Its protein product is CASSQDVGIGPEAFF.

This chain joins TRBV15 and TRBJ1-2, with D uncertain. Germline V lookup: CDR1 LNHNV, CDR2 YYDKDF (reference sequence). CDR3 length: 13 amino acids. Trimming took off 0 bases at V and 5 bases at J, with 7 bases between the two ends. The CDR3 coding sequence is TGTGCCACCAGCAGAGAAACGGGGTATGGCTACACCTTC. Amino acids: CATSRETGYGYTF.

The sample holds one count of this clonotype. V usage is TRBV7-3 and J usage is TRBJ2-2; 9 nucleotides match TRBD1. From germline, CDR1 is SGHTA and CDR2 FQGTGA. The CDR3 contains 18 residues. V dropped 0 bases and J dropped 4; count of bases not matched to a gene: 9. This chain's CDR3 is CASSLTLGDRVPTGELFF. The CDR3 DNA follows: TGTGCCAGCAGCTTAACCCTGGGGGACAGGGTTCCCACCGGGGAGCTGTTTTTT.

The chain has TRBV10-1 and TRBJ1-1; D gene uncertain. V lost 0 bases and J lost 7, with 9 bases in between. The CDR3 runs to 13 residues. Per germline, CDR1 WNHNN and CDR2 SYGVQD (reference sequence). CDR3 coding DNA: TGCGCCAGCAGTGAGTCGAAAGGCCTTGAAGCTTTCTTT. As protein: CASSESKGLEAFF.

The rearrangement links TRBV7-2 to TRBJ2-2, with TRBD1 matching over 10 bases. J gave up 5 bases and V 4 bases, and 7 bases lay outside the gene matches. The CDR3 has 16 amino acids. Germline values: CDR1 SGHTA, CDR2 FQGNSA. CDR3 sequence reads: CASSSRQGAGTGELFF. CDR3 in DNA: TGTGCCAGCAGCTCGAGACAGGGGGCAGGGACCGGGGAGCTGTTTTTT.

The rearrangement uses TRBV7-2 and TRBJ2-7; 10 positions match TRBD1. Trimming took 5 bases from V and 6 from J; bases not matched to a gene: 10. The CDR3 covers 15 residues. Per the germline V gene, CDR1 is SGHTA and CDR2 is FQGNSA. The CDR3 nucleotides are TGTGCCAGCAGCAGACAGGGGGCAGGGGTGCGCGAGCAGTACTTC. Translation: CASSRQGAGVREQYF.

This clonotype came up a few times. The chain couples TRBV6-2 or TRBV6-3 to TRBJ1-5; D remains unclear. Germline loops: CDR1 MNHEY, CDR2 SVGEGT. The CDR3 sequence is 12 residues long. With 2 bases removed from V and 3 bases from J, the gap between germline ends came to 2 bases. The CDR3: CASSYANQPQHF. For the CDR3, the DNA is TGTGCCAGCAGTTACGCCAATCAGCCCCAGCATTTT.

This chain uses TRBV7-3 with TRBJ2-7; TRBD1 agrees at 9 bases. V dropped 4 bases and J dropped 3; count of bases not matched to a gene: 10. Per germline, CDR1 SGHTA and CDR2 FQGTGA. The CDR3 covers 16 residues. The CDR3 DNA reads TGTGCCAGCAGCTCTTACGGAAACAGGGGGCACTACGAGCAGTACTTC. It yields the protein CASSSYGNRGHYEQYF. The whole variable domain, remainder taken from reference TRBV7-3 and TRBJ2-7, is GAGVSQTPSNKVTEKGKYVELRCDPISGHTALYWYRQSLGQGPEFLIYFQGTGAADDSGLPNDRFFAVRPEGSVSTLKIQRTERGDSAVYLCASSSYGNRGHYEQYFGPGTRLTVT.

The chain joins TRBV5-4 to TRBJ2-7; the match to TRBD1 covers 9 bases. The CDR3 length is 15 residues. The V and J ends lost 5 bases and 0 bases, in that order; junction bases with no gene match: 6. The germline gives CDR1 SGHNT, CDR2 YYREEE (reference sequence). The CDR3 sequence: CASRTTGQGSYEQYF. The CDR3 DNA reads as TGTGCCAGCAGAACCACGGGACAGGGCTCCTACGAGCAGTACTTC.

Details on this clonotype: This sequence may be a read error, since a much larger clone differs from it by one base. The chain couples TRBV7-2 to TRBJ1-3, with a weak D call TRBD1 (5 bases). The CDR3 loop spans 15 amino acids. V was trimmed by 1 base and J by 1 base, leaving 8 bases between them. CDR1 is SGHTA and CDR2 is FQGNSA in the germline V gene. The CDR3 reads CASSLGRTSGNTIYF. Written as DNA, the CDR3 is TGTGCCAGCAGCTTAGGGCGGACATCTGGAAACACCATATATTTT.

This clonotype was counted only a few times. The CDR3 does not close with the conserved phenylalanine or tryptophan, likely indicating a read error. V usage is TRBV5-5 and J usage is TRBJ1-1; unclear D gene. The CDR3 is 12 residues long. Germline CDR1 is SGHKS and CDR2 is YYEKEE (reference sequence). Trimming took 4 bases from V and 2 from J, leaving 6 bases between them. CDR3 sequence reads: CASSKINTEAFS. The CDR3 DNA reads TGTGCCAGCAGCAAGATAAACACTGAAGCTTTCTCT.

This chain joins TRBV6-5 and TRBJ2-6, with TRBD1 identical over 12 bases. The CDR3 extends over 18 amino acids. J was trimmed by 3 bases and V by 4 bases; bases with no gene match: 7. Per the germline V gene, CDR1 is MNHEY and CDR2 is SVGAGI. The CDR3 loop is CASSSPGQGANGANVLTF. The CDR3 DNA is TGTGCCAGCAGTTCACCGGGACAGGGGGCTAATGGGGCCAACGTCCTGACTTTC.

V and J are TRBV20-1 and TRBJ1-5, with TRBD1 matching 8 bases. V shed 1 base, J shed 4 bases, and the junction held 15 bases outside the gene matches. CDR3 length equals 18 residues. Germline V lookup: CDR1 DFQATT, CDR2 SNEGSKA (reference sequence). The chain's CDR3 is CSARANSRTGYGNQPQHF. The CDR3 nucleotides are TGCAGTGCTAGAGCAAATAGTAGGACAGGGTATGGTAATCAGCCCCAGCATTTT.

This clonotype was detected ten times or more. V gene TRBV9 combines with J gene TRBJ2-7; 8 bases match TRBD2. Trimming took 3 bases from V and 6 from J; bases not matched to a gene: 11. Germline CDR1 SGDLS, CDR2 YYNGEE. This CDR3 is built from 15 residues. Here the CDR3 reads CASSGAGRAESEQYF. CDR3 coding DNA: TGTGCCAGCAGCGGGGCCGGGAGGGCCGAGTCCGAGCAGTACTTC.

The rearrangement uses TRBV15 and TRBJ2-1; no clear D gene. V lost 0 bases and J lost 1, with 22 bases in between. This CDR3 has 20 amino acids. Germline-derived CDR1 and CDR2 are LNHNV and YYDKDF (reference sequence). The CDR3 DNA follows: TGTGCCACCAGCAGAGATAAGTTGGCTACCTCAACCAATTCCTACAATGAGCAGTTCTTC. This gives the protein CATSRDKLATSTNSYNEQFF.

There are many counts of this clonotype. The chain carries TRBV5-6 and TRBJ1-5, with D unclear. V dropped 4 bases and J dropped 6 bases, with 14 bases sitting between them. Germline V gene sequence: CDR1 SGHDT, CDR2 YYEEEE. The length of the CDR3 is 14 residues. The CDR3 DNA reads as TGTGCCAGCAGCCTAGGAGGGTTAGGTCAGCCCCAGCATTTT. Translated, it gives CASSLGGLGQPQHF.

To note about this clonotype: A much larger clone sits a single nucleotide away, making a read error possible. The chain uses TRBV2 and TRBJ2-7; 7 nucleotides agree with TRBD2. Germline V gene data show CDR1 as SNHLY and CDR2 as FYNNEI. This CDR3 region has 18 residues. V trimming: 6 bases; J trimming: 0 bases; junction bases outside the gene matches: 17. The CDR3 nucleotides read TGTGCCAGCAGAGGGGCTAGCGGAAATGCTGGGAGCTCCTACGAGCAGTACTTC. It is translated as CASRGASGNAGSSYEQYF.

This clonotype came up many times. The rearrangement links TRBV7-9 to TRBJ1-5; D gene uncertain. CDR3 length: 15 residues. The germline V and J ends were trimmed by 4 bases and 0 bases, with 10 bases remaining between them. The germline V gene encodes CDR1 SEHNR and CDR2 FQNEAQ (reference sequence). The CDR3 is CASSSDGHSNQPQHF. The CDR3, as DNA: TGTGCCAGCAGCTCGGACGGGCATAGCAATCAGCCCCAGCATTTT.

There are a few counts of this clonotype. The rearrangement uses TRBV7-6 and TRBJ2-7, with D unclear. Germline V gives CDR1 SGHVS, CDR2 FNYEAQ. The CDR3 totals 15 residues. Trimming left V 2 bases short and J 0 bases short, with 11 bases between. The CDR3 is CASSLLGPSSYEQYF. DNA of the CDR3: TGTGCCAGCAGCTTACTCGGGCCAAGCTCCTACGAGCAGTACTTC.

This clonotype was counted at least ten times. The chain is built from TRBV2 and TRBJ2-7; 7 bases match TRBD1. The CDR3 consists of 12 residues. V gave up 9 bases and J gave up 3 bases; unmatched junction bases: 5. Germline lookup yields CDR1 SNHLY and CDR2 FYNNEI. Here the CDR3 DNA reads TGTGCCAGTCGGGGACAGAACTACGAGCAGTACTTC. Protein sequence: CASRGQNYEQYF.

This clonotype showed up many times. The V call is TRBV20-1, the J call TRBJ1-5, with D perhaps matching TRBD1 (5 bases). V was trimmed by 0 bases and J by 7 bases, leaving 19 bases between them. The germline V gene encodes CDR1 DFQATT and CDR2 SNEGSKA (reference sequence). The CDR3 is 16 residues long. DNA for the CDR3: TGCAGTGCTAGAGATTCTGAAACAGGTTCCTACCAGCCCCAGCATTTT. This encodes CSARDSETGSYQPQHF.

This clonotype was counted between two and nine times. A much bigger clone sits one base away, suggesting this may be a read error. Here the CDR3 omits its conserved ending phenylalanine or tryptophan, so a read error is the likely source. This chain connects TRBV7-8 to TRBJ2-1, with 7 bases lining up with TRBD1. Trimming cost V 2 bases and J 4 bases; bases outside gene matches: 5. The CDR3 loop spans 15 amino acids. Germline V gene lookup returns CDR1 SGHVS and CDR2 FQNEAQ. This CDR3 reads CASSLPDRRYNEQFS. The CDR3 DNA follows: TGTGCCAGCAGCTTACCGGACAGGAGGTACAATGAGCAGTTCTCC.

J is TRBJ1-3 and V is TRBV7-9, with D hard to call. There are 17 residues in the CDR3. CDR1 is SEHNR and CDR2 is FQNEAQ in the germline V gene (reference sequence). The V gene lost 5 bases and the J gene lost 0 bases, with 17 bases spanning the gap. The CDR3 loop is CASSPPGLADSGNTIYF. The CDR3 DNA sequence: TGTGCCAGCAGCCCTCCCGGGTTGGCAGACTCTGGAAACACCATATATTTT.

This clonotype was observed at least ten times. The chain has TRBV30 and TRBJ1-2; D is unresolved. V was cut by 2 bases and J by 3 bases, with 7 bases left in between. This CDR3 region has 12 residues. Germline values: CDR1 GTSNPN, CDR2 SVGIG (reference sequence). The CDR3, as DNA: TGTGCCTGGAGTTCGACGGACTATGGCTACACCTTC. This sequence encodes CAWSSTDYGYTF.

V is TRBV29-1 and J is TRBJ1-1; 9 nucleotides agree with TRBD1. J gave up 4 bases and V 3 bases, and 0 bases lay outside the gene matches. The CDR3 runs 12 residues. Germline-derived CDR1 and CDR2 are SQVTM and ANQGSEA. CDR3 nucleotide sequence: TGCAGCGTTGAGACAGGGGGCACTGAAGCTTTCTTT. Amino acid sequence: CSVETGGTEAFF.

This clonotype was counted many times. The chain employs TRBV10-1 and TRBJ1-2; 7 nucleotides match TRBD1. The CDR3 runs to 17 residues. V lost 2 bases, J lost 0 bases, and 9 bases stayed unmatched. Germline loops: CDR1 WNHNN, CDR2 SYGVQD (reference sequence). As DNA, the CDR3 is TGCGCCAGCAGTGAGGGGGACAGATTTCTAACTAACTATGGCTACACCTTC. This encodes CASSEGDRFLTNYGYTF.